This T cell receptor beta chain was recorded in a study of Graves' ophthalmopathy and Graves' hyperthyroidism. RNA transcripts provided the template for amplifying TCR beta CDR3 regions. HTBI primers were used in a first-round RT-PCR, which preceded a second-round multiplex PCR. TCRdb independently ran MiXCR on the multiplex PCR reads; one entry per CDR3 protein. The data contain about 620,000 distinct CDR3 sequences, about a fifth of them singletons. The CDR3 has 15 residues. Trimming removed 1 base at V and 0 bases at J, with 7 bases between. Germline V gene lookup returns CDR1 LGHNA and CDR2 YNFKEQ. This clonotype was recorded at least ten times.

The TCR was taken from a woman younger than 30 with stable Graves' hyperthyroidism. Some clones in this sample may be carry-over from other donors' samples. Sequencing was done on a sample of peripheral blood. This chain links TRBV4-2 with TRBJ1-5, with D possibly TRBD1 on 5 matching bases. In DNA, the CDR3 is TGTGCCAGCAGCCAAGGGGGGGTTAGCAATCAGCCCCAGCATTTT. Its translation: CASSQGGVSNQPQHF.